These T cell receptor beta chains were read from a single sample in a study of T cells in Graves' hyperthyroidism and ophthalmopathy. TCRdb used MiXCR to reprocess the multiplex PCR reads, holding one entry per CDR3 protein. The data show roughly 400,000 distinct CDR3 sequences, over 13% seen once. The sequenced sample was blood. All receptors derive from a man aged 45-65 years with Graves' ophthalmopathy. CDR3s include the opening cysteine and the closing phenylalanine or tryptophan. D genes are given only for firm matches. The listing skips clone size in some rows; elsewhere it reads once, few, many or a size class.

NA	TRBV2	TRBJ2-1	NA	TGTGCCAGCAGTGAGTTAAGCTCCTACAATGAGCAGTTCTTC	CASSELSSYNEQFF
few	TRBV5-1	TRBJ2-7	NA	TGCGCCAGCAGCCAGCCTTCGGGGGGCCAGGGCCACGAGCAGTACTTC	CASSQPSGGQGHEQYF
many	TRBV7-9	TRBJ1-1	NA	TGTGCCAGCAGCCTTGACGGGGTAATAATAGCTTTCTTT	CASSLDGVIIAFF
many	TRBV11-2	TRBJ2-1	TRBD2	TGTGCCAGCAGCTTAGACCCCGGACTAGCTGGGGAGTTCTTC	CASSLDPGLAGEFF
many	TRBV11-3	TRBJ2-3	TRBD2	TGTGCCAGCGGGGGGGCTAGCGGGGCCGCTAGCACAGATACGCAGTATTTT	CASGGASGAASTDTQYF
many	TRBV20-1	TRBJ2-7	TRBD1	TGCAGTGCCCCGGCGAGGACAGGACGCTCCTACGAGCAGTACTTC	CSAPARTGRSYEQYF
NA	TRBV24-1	TRBJ1-2	NA	TGTGCCACCAGTGATTGGGGGGACTATGGCTACACCTTC	CATSDWGDYGYTF
few	TRBV28	TRBJ2-2	TRBD2	TGTGCCAGCAGTTTACGGCTAGCGGGAGGGCGAACCGGGGAGCTGTTTTTT	CASSLRLAGGRTGELFF
many	TRBV2	TRBJ2-2	TRBD1	TGTGCCAGCAGTGGGACAGGGATGACCGGGGAGCTGTTTTTT	CASSGTGMTGELFF
many	TRBV7-3	TRBJ2-2	NA	TGTGCCAGCTTAGCGGAAAACACCGGGGAGCTGTTTTTT	CASLAENTGELFF
NA	TRBV5-1	TRBJ2-5	NA	TGCGCCAGCAGCTTCGTTCTCGACCACGGGACCCAGTACTTC	CASSFVLDHGTQYF
many	TRBV27	TRBJ2-1	TRBD2	TGTGCCAGCAGTTTATCAATGCGTAGCGGGATAGTGGGAATTGATGAGCAGTTCTTC	CASSLSMRSGIVGIDEQFF
NA	TRBV20-1	TRBJ2-4	NA	TGCAGTGCTAGTGTTTCCGGGGCCCGGAACATTCAGTACTTC	CSASVSGARNIQYF
many	TRBV6-2/TRBV6-3	TRBJ1-2	NA	TGTGCCAGCAGGGATTTCGGGGCAGATGCCTTCAAATCCGGCTACACCTTC	CASRDFGADAFKSGYTF
many	TRBV29-1	TRBJ2-3	TRBD1	TGCAGCACAGACAGGGCAGATACGCAGTATTTT	CSTDRADTQYF